These 2 T cell receptor beta chains came from one sample sequenced in a study of T cell responses to AZD1222 COVID-19 vaccine. Generated by immunoSEQ multiplex PCR, the TCRdb table keeps only in-frame clones and is missing some. The sample has approximately 180,000 clones; 85% to 95% are singletons. Here the sequenced sample was peripheral blood, taken 28 days after the second dose of the MenACWY control vaccine. Receptors were obtained from an adult who received the MenACWY meningococcal vaccine as a control.

The V and J genes are TRBV18 and TRBJ1-6; tentative D call: TRBD1 (6 bases). The CDR3 is made up of 13 amino acids. V was trimmed by 3 bases and J by 7 bases, leaving 7 bases between them. The germline V gene has CDR1 KGHSH and CDR2 LQKENI. CDR3 in DNA: TGTGCCAGCTCACCCGACAGGAATTCACCCCTCCACTTT. Amino acids: CASSPDRNSPLHF.

The CDR3 coding sequence is TGTGCCAGCAGCTTAGCGACAGGGGGGAACACTGAAGCTTTCTTT. It codes for CASSLATGGNTEAFF. This sequence joins TRBV7-2 and TRBJ1-1; 9 bases are shared with TRBD1. In germline, CDR1 is SGHTA, CDR2 FQGNSA. Trimming at V came to 0 bases and at J to 1 base, leaving 0 bases not matched to a gene. This CDR3 spans 15 amino acids. Filled out from reference TRBV7-2 and TRBJ1-1, the complete variable domain reads GAGVSQSPSNKVTEKGKDVELRCDPISGHTALYWYRQSLGQGLEFLIYFQGNSAPDKSGLPSDRFSAERTGGSVSTLTIQRTQQEDSAVYLCASSLATGGNTEAFFGQGTRLTVV.